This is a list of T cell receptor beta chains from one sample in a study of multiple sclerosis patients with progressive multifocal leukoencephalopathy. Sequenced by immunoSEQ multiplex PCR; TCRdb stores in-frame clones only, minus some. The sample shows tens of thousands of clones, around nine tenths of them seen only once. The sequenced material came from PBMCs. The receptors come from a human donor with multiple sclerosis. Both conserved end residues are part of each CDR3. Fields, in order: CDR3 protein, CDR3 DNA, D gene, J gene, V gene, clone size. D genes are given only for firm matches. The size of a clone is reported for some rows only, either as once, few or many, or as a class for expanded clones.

CDR3aa: CASSIRDRDGYTF
CDR3nt: TGTGCCAGCAGCATCCGGGACAGGGACGGCTACACCTTC
d_gene: TRBD1
j_gene: TRBJ1-2
v_gene: TRBV7-9
abundance: -

CDR3aa: CASSLEPFRTERYEQYF
CDR3nt: TGTGCCAGCAGTTTGGAACCGTTTAGGACGGAGAGGTACGAGCAGTACTTC
d_gene: -
j_gene: TRBJ2-7
v_gene: TRBV5-8
abundance: -

CDR3aa: CASSLQSMGTGELFF
CDR3nt: TGTGCCAGCAGCCTGCAGTCAATGGGCACCGGGGAGCTGTTTTTT
d_gene: -
j_gene: TRBJ2-2
v_gene: TRBV14
abundance: -

CDR3aa: CASSLAGVGRDTQYF
CDR3nt: TGTGCCAGCAGTCTAGCGGGAGTTGGTAGAGATACGCAGTATTTT
d_gene: TRBD2
j_gene: TRBJ2-3
v_gene: TRBV5-8
abundance: -

CDR3aa: CASTHRPYTGELFF
CDR3nt: TGTGCCAGCACCCATAGGCCGTACACCGGGGAGCTGTTTTTT
d_gene: -
j_gene: TRBJ2-2
v_gene: TRBV7-2
abundance: -

CDR3aa: CASSLLPGRTNYGYTF
CDR3nt: TGCGCCAGCAGCTTGCTCCCGGGGAGGACTAACTATGGCTACACCTTC
d_gene: -
j_gene: TRBJ1-2
v_gene: TRBV5-1
abundance: -

CDR3aa: CASSQGTVNQPQHF
CDR3nt: TGTGCCAGCAGCCAGGGGACAGTCAACCAGCCCCAGCATTTT
d_gene: TRBD1
j_gene: TRBJ1-5
v_gene: TRBV5-6
abundance: -

CDR3aa: CASSRDSNLNYGYTF
CDR3nt: TGTGCCAGCAGCCGGGACAGCAACCTTAACTATGGCTACACCTTC
d_gene: TRBD1
j_gene: TRBJ1-2
v_gene: TRBV6-1
abundance: -

CDR3aa: CASSRSGQGGEKLFF
CDR3nt: TGTGCCAGCAGCCGATCCGGACAGGGAGGAGAAAAACTGTTTTTT
d_gene: TRBD1
j_gene: TRBJ1-4
v_gene: TRBV6-5
abundance: -

CDR3aa: CASSEGGYGYTF
CDR3nt: TGTGCCAGCAGTGAAGGAGGCTATGGCTACACCTTC
d_gene: -
j_gene: TRBJ1-2
v_gene: TRBV6-1
abundance: -

CDR3aa: CASSLVGGSYNEQFF
CDR3nt: TGTGCCAGCAGCTTGGTTGGGGGATCCTACAATGAGCAGTTCTTC
d_gene: -
j_gene: TRBJ2-1
v_gene: TRBV5-4
abundance: -

CDR3aa: CASSRLLHQTQYF
CDR3nt: TGTGCCAGCAGCCGCCTTTTACATCAGACCCAGTACTTC
d_gene: -
j_gene: TRBJ2-5
v_gene: TRBV7-9
abundance: few

CDR3aa: CATSSDELPGTGVQPQHF
CDR3nt: TGTGCCACCAGCAGTGACGAACTGCCGGGGACAGGGGTCCAGCCCCAGCATTTT
d_gene: TRBD1
j_gene: TRBJ1-5
v_gene: TRBV15
abundance: -

CDR3aa: CASSRYGQAENIQYF
CDR3nt: TGTGCCAGCAGTCGTTATGGACAGGCCGAAAACATTCAGTACTTC
d_gene: TRBD1
j_gene: TRBJ2-4
v_gene: TRBV27
abundance: -

CDR3aa: CASSQDKGARTEAFF
CDR3nt: TGCGCCAGCAGCCAAGATAAGGGGGCGCGAACAGAAGCTTTCTTT
d_gene: TRBD1
j_gene: TRBJ1-1
v_gene: TRBV4-3
abundance: -

CDR3aa: CASSLVGQTNTIYF
CDR3nt: TGTGCCAGCAGCTTAGTAGGACAAACAAACACCATATATTTT
d_gene: -
j_gene: TRBJ1-3
v_gene: TRBV7-9
abundance: few

CDR3aa: CASSFQGKGTQYF
CDR3nt: TGTGCCAGCAGCTTCCAGGGTAAAGGGACCCAGTACTTC
d_gene: -
j_gene: TRBJ2-5
v_gene: TRBV7-2
abundance: -

CDR3aa: CASSLVSGQLAYEQYF
CDR3nt: TGCGCCAGCAGCTTGGTTTCTGGACAGTTAGCTTACGAGCAGTACTTC
d_gene: -
j_gene: TRBJ2-7
v_gene: TRBV5-1
abundance: -

CDR3aa: CASSQEGPADEQFF
CDR3nt: TGCGCCAGCAGCCAAGAAGGCCCAGCAGATGAGCAGTTCTTC
d_gene: -
j_gene: TRBJ2-1
v_gene: TRBV4-3
abundance: -

CDR3aa: CASTPTGRGEQYF
CDR3nt: TGTGCCAGCACCCCCACTGGCAGGGGCGAGCAGTACTTC
d_gene: -
j_gene: TRBJ2-7
v_gene: TRBV27
abundance: -

CDR3aa: CSATTQGLDTF
CDR3nt: TGCAGTGCTACAACACAGGGGTTAGACACCTTC
d_gene: TRBD1
j_gene: TRBJ1-2
v_gene: TRBV20-1
abundance: -

CDR3aa: CASSPGLAGLYEQYF
CDR3nt: TGTGCCAGCAGCCCTGGACTAGCGGGACTCTACGAGCAGTACTTC
d_gene: TRBD2
j_gene: TRBJ2-7
v_gene: TRBV7-3
abundance: few

CDR3aa: CAWRRTGGANEQFF
CDR3nt: TGTGCCTGGAGGCGGACGGGAGGGGCCAATGAGCAGTTCTTC
d_gene: TRBD2
j_gene: TRBJ2-1
v_gene: TRBV30
abundance: -

CDR3aa: CASSIKGEQFF
CDR3nt: TGTGCCAGTAGTATCAAGGGAGAGCAGTTCTTC
d_gene: -
j_gene: TRBJ2-1
v_gene: TRBV19
abundance: -

CDR3aa: CASSGPGSQPQHF
CDR3nt: TGTGCCAGCAGCGGACCCGGTAGTCAGCCCCAGCATTTT
d_gene: -
j_gene: TRBJ1-5
v_gene: TRBV6-6
abundance: -

CDR3aa: CASSQERGVGTEAFF
CDR3nt: TGCGCCAGCAGCCAAGAGCGGGGGGTCGGCACTGAAGCTTTCTTT
d_gene: -
j_gene: TRBJ1-1
v_gene: TRBV4-1
abundance: -

CDR3aa: CATSKAGGPNYGYTF
CDR3nt: TGTGCCACCAGCAAGGCAGGGGGACCTAACTATGGCTACACCTTC
d_gene: TRBD1
j_gene: TRBJ1-2
v_gene: TRBV15
abundance: -

CDR3aa: CASRGLYQNEKLFF
CDR3nt: TGTGCCAGCAGGGGACTTTACCAAAATGAAAAACTGTTTTTT
d_gene: -
j_gene: TRBJ1-4
v_gene: TRBV27
abundance: -

CDR3aa: CASSLAVASGGTDTQYF
CDR3nt: TGCGCCAGCAGCTTGGCCGTGGCTAGTGGGGGCACAGATACGCAGTATTTT
d_gene: -
j_gene: TRBJ2-3
v_gene: TRBV5-1
abundance: -

CDR3aa: CASSQAGGPYEQYF
CDR3nt: TGTGCCAGCAGTCAAGCGGGAGGGCCTTACGAGCAGTACTTC
d_gene: TRBD2
j_gene: TRBJ2-7
v_gene: TRBV7-2
abundance: -

CDR3aa: CASGNLDRYGYTF
CDR3nt: TGTGCCAGCGGAAATCTAGATCGGTATGGCTACACCTTC
d_gene: -
j_gene: TRBJ1-2
v_gene: TRBV6-1
abundance: -

CDR3aa: CASSLSAGNTIYF
CDR3nt: TGTGCCAGCAGCTTGTCGGCTGGAAACACCATATATTTT
d_gene: -
j_gene: TRBJ1-3
v_gene: TRBV7-3
abundance: -

CDR3aa: CASKRPGYGYTF
CDR3nt: TGTGCCAGCAAAAGGCCTGGCTATGGCTACACCTTC
d_gene: -
j_gene: TRBJ1-2
v_gene: TRBV2
abundance: -

CDR3aa: CAISERVSDGNEQFF
CDR3nt: TGTGCCATCAGTGAACGCGTCTCCGACGGGAATGAGCAGTTCTTC
d_gene: -
j_gene: TRBJ2-1
v_gene: TRBV10-3
abundance: -

CDR3aa: CASSTDSGNTIYF
CDR3nt: TGTGCCAGTAGTACCGACTCTGGAAACACCATATATTTT
d_gene: -
j_gene: TRBJ1-3
v_gene: TRBV19
abundance: -

CDR3aa: CASSLVSGQPNEQFF
CDR3nt: TGTGCCAGCAGCTTAGTCTCGGGACAGCCCAATGAGCAGTTCTTC
d_gene: TRBD1
j_gene: TRBJ2-1
v_gene: TRBV7-2
abundance: -

CDR3aa: CASSLVRGQGQETQYF
CDR3nt: TGTGCCAGCAGCTTGGTAAGGGGACAGGGGCAGGAGACCCAGTACTTC
d_gene: TRBD1
j_gene: TRBJ2-5
v_gene: TRBV5-6
abundance: -

CDR3aa: CASSEGLNEKLFF
CDR3nt: TGTGCCAGTAGTGAGGGGCTTAATGAAAAACTGTTTTTT
d_gene: -
j_gene: TRBJ1-4
v_gene: TRBV19
abundance: -

CDR3aa: CASSPSLIRGDGYTF
CDR3nt: TGTGCCAGCAGTCCCTCCCTAATCAGGGGTGACGGCTACACCTTC
d_gene: -
j_gene: TRBJ1-2
v_gene: TRBV28
abundance: -

CDR3aa: CSVEDRLDRDEQYF
CDR3nt: TGCAGCGTTGAAGATAGACTTGACCGTGACGAGCAGTACTTC
d_gene: -
j_gene: TRBJ2-7
v_gene: TRBV29-1
abundance: -

CDR3aa: CASSPKSGGASHNEQFF
CDR3nt: TGTGCCAGCAGCCCTAAATCGGGGGGCGCAAGCCACAATGAGCAGTTCTTC
d_gene: -
j_gene: TRBJ2-1
v_gene: TRBV7-7
abundance: -

CDR3aa: CAWSALSGNQPQHF
CDR3nt: TGTGCCTGGAGTGCCCTCTCGGGGAATCAGCCCCAGCATTTT
d_gene: -
j_gene: TRBJ1-5
v_gene: TRBV30
abundance: few

CDR3aa: CASSPREGANTEAFF
CDR3nt: TGTGCCAGCAGCCCCCGCGAGGGGGCGAACACTGAAGCTTTCTTT
d_gene: TRBD1
j_gene: TRBJ1-1
v_gene: TRBV7-8
abundance: once